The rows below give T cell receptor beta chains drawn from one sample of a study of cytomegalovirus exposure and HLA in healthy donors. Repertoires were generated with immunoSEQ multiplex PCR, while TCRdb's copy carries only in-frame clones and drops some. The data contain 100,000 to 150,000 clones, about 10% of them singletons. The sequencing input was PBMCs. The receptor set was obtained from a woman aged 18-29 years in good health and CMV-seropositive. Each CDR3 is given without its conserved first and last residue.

CDR3aa: AWSEGQKLF
v_gene: TRBV30

CDR3aa: AWRERLAGSDEQF
v_gene: TRBV30

CDR3aa: ASSSTGGTEAF
v_gene: TRBV5-6

CDR3aa: ASRPNRDRGNEKLF
v_gene: TRBV6-6

CDR3aa: ASRMSAELF
v_gene: TRBV2

CDR3aa: AITQGARETQY
v_gene: TRBV10-3

CDR3aa: ASSDSYGYT
v_gene: TRBV28

CDR3aa: ASSLDRVLSYEQY
v_gene: TRBV13

CDR3aa: ASRGDWTEAF
v_gene: TRBV6-1

CDR3aa: ASKYGRAGELF
v_gene: TRBV19

CDR3aa: ASSHSGDLNNEQF
v_gene: TRBV7-3

CDR3aa: ASSTLAGITYEQY
v_gene: TRBV2

CDR3aa: ATKGQGRPQETQY
v_gene: TRBV19

CDR3aa: ASGSADTQY
v_gene: TRBV10-2

CDR3aa: ASSGQGIGYT
v_gene: TRBV6-1

CDR3aa: ASSEMLGQGVNQPQH
v_gene: TRBV6-1

CDR3aa: ASIWTAGAQY
v_gene: TRBV5-8

CDR3aa: ASSPVIQETQY
v_gene: TRBV18

CDR3aa: ASSGSGLRTDTQY
v_gene: TRBV5-1

CDR3aa: ASNRGSYNEQF
v_gene: TRBV9

CDR3aa: ASSLRGGTGGAF
v_gene: TRBV27

CDR3aa: ASSLSNGYEQF
v_gene: TRBV13

CDR3aa: ASSGIRTSGNYEQY
v_gene: TRBV6-1

CDR3aa: ASSYSGSQGETQY
v_gene: TRBV27

CDR3aa: ASSPGLAGGGTDTQY
v_gene: TRBV5-4

CDR3aa: ASSQVRDRGYEQY
v_gene: TRBV14

CDR3aa: ATSTVGYGYT
v_gene: TRBV14

CDR3aa: ASSPGTSNQPQH
v_gene: TRBV5-5

CDR3aa: ASIPGSGNTIY
v_gene: TRBV28

CDR3aa: ASSSGLADANTGELF
v_gene: TRBV5-1

CDR3aa: ASSWGTYEQY
v_gene: TRBV5-4

CDR3aa: AWSDGRTNEQL
v_gene: TRBV30

CDR3aa: ASSLRQGVGNEQF
v_gene: TRBV11-3

CDR3aa: ASSIRQGLNTEAF
v_gene: TRBV28

CDR3aa: ASSKSGQVRDGYT
v_gene: TRBV21-1

CDR3aa: ASKAAGISGEAF
v_gene: TRBV27

CDR3aa: ASSLSLTGTEAF
v_gene: TRBV27

CDR3aa: ASRGTNRTGRGKPYEQY
v_gene: TRBV2

CDR3aa: ASSQGTSGRAASTDTQY
v_gene: TRBV11-3